This TCR beta chain was obtained from a study of cytomegalovirus exposure and HLA in healthy donors. Broader study findings: Accurate prediction of HLA-A and HLA-B alleles (for most subjects) was reportedly achieved from TCR beta sequences.

There are 13 residues in the CDR3. The V gene's germline CDR1 is WNHNN and CDR2 SYGVQD (reference sequence). This PCR relied on a set of 60 Vbeta primers and 13 Jbeta primers. Data came from immunoSEQ multiplex PCR; TCRdb stores just in-frame clones and leaves some out. The sample has over 150,000 clones, around 82% seen once. On this clone itself: Antigen: not known.

Sequencing was done on a sample of PBMCs. The V and J genes are TRBV10-1 and TRBJ2-5; D remains unclear. The closer fit of TRBJ2-7 to the DNA end suggests the J call may be wrong. The TCR sequence derives from a middle-aged woman in good health and CMV-seropositive. This chain's CDR3 is CASSEAVHYEQYF. The CDR3 nucleotides read TGCGCCAGCAGCGAGGCGGTCCACTACGAGCAGTACTTC.